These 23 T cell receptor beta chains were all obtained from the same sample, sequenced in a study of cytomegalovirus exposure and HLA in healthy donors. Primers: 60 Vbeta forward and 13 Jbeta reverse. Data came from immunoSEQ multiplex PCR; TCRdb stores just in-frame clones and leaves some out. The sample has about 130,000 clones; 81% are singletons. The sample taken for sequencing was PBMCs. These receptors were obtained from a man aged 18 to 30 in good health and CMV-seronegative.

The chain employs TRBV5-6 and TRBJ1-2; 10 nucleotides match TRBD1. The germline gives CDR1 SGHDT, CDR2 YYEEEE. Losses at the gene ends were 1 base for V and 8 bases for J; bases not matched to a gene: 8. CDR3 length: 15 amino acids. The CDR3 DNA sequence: TGTGCCAGCAGCTTGAGGGGGACAGGGGTGGGCGGCTACACCTTC. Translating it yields CASSLRGTGVGGYTF.

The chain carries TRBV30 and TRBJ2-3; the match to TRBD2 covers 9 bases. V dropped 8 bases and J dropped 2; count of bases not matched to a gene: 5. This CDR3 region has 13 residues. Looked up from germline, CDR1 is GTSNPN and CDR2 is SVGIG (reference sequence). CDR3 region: CASSGGHTDTQYF. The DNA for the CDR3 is TGTGCCAGTAGCGGGGGCCACACAGATACGCAGTATTTT.

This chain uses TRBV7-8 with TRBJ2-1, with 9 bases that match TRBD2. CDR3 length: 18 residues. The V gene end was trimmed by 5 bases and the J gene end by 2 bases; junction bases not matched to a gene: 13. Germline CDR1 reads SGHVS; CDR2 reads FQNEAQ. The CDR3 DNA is TGTGCCAGCAGCCCCATTCGTTTGGGACTAGCACCCTACAATGAGCAGTTCTTC. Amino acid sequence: CASSPIRLGLAPYNEQFF.

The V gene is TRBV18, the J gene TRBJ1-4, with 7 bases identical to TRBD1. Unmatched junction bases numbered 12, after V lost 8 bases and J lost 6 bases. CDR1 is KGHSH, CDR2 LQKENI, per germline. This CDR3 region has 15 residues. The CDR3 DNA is TGTGCCAGCACAACTGCCGGGACAGCGGATGAAAAACTGTTTTTT. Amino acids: CASTTAGTADEKLFF.

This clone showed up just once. CDR3 DNA: TGCGCCAGCAGGGGGAAACTAGCGGGGGGCCTCAATGAGCAGTTCTTC. This encodes CASRGKLAGGLNEQFF. J is TRBJ2-1 and V is TRBV10-2; 12 positions agree with TRBD2. CDR3 size: 16 residues. From germline, CDR1 is WSHSY and CDR2 SAAADI. The J segment lost 6 bases and the V segment lost 6 bases, leaving 9 bases of the junction unmatched.

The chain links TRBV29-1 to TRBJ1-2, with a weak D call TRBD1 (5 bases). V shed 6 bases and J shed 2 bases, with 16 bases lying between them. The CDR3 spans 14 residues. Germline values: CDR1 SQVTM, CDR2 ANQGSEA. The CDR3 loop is CSVGRDTPNYGYTF. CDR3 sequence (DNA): TGCAGCGTCGGCAGGGATACCCCGAACTATGGCTACACCTTC.

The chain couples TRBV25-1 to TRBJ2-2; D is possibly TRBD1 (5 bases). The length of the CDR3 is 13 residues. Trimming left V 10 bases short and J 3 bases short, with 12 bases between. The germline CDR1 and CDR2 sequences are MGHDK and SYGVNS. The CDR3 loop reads CATTDIYTGELFF. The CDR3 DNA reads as TGTGCCACCACGGACATTTACACCGGGGAGCTGTTTTTT.

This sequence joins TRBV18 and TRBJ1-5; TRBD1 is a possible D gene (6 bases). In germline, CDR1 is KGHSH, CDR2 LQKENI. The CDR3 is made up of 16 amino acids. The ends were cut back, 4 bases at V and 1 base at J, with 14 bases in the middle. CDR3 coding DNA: TGTGCCAGCTCACAGCAACAGGGAGGGAGCAATCAGCCCCAGCATTTT. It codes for CASSQQQGGSNQPQHF.

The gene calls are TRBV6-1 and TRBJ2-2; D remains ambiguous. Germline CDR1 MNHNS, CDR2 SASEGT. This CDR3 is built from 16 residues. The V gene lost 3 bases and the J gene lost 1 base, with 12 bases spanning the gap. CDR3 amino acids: CASSDEEIVNTGELFF. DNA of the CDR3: TGTGCCAGCAGTGATGAGGAGATAGTGAACACCGGGGAGCTGTTTTTT.

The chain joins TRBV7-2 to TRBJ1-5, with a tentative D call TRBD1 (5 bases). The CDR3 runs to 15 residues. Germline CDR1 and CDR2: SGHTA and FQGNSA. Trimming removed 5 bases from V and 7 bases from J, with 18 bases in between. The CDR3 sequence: CASSPTWEGVQPQHF. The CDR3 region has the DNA TGTGCCAGCAGCCCGACCTGGGAAGGGGTACAGCCCCAGCATTTT.

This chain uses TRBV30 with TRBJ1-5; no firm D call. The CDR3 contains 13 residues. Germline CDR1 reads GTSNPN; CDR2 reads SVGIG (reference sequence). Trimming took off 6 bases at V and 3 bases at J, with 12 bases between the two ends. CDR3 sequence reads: CACSRLSNQPQHF. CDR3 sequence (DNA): TGTGCCTGTTCGCGACTCTCCAATCAGCCCCAGCATTTT.

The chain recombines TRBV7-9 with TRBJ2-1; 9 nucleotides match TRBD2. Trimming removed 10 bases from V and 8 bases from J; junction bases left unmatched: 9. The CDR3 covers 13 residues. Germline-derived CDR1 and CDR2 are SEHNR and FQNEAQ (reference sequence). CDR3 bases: TGTGCCATCAATCTAGCGGGGCCTTATGAGCAGTTCTTC. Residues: CAINLAGPYEQFF. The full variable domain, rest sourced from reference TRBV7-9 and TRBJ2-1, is DTGVSQNPRHKITKRGQNVTFRCDPISEHNRLYWYRQTLGQGPEFLTYFQNEAQLEKSRLLSDRFSAERPKGSFSTLEIQRTEQGDSAMYLCAINLAGPYEQFFGPGTRLTVL.

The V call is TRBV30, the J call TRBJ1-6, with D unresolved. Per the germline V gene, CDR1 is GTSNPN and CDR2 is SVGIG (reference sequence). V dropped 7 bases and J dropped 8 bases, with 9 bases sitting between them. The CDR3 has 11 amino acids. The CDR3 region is CASLSDSPLHF. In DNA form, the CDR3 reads TGTGCCTCCCTAAGTGATTCACCCCTCCACTTT.

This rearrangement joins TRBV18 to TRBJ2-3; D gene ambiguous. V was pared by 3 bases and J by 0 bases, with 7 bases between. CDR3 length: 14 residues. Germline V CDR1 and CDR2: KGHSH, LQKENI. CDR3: CASSPYGSTDTQYF. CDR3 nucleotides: TGTGCCAGCTCACCGTACGGGAGCACAGATACGCAGTATTTT.

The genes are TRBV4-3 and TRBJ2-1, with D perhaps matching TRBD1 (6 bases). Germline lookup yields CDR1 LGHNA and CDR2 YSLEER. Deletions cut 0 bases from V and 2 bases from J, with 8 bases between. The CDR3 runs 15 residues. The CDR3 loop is CASSQDPGAYNEQFF. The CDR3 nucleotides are TGCGCCAGCAGCCAAGATCCAGGGGCCTACAATGAGCAGTTCTTC.

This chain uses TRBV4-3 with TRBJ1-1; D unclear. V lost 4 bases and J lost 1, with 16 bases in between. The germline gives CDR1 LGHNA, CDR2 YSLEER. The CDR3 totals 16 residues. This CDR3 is CASSPLGREGNTEAFF. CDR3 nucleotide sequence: TGCGCCAGCAGCCCCCTCGGAAGGGAGGGGAACACTGAAGCTTTCTTT.

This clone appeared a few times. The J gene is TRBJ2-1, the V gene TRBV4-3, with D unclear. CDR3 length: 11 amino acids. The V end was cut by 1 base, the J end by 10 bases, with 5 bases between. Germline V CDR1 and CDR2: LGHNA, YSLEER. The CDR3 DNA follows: TGCGCCAGCAGCCAAGGGCGGGAGCAGTTCTTC. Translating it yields CASSQGREQFF.

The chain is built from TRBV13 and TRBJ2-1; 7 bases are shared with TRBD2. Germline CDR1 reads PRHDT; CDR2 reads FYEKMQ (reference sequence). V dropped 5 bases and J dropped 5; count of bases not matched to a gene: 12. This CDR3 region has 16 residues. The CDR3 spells CASSRGGRAKNNEQFF. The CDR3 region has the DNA TGTGCCAGCAGCCGCGGGGGACGCGCCAAAAACAATGAGCAGTTCTTC.

As DNA, the CDR3 is TGCGCCAGCAGCCAAGATTTTTGTGGGACAGGGTGCTACGAGCAGTACTTC. Translating it yields CASSQDFCGTGCYEQYF. The rearrangement uses TRBV4-1 and TRBJ2-7; 9 nucleotides line up with TRBD1. CDR1 is MGHRA, CDR2 YSYEKL, per germline. The J segment lost 3 bases and the V segment lost 0 bases, leaving 9 bases of the junction unmatched. The length of the CDR3 is 17 residues.

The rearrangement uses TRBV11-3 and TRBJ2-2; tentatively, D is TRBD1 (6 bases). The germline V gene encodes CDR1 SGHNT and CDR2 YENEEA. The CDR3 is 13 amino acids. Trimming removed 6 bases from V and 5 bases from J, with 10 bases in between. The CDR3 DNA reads TGTGCCAGCAGGGGGGCAGGGACCGGGGAGCTGTTTTTT. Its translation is CASRGAGTGELFF.

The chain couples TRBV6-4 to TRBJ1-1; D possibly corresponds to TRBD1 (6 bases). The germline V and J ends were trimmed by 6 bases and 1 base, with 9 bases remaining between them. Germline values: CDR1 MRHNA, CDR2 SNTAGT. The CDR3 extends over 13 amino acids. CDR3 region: CASSVRGNTEAFF. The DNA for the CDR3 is TGTGCCAGCAGCGTCAGGGGGAACACTGAAGCTTTCTTT.

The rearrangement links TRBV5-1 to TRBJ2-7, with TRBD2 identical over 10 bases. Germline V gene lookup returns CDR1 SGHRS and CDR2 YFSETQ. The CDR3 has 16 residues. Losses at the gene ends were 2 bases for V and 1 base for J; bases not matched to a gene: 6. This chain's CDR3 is CASSFGLAVYSYEQYF. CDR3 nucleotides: TGCGCCAGCAGCTTCGGACTAGCGGTCTATTCCTACGAGCAGTACTTC.

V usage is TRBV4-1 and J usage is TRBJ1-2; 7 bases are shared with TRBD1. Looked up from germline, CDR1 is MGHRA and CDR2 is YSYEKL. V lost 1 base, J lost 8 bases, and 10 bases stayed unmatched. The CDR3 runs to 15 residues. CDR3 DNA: TGCGCCAGCAGCCAAGGTGCGACAGGGAGCTACGGCTACACCTTC. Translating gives CASSQGATGSYGYTF.